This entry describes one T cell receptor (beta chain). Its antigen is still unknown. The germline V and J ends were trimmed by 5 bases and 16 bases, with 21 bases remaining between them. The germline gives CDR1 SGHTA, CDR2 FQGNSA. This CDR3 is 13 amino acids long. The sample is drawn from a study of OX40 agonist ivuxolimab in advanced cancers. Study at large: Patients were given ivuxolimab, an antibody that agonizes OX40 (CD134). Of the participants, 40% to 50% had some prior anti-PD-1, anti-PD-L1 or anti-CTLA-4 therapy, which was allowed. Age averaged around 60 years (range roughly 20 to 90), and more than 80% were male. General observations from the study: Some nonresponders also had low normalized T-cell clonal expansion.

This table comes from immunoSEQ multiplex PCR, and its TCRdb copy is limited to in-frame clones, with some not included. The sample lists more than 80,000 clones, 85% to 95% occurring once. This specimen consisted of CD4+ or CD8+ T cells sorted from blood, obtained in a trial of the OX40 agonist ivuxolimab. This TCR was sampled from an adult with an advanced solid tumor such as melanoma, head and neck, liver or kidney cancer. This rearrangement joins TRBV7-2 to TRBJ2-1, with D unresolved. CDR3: CASSTAPGPFRFF. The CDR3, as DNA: TGTGCCAGCAGCACAGCCCCGGGCCCGTTCCGATTCTTC.